These 17 T cell receptor beta chains were all obtained from the same sample, sequenced in a study of immune evolution from preneoplasia to lung adenocarcinoma. Profiled with immunoSEQ multiplex PCR; TCRdb holds only in-frame clones, not every one. The sample holds about 6,500 clones, 80% to 85% seen once. Sequenced material: FFPE invasive lung adenocarcinoma tissue. These receptors came from a person aged 60 to 70 with lung adenocarcinoma.

The rearrangement links TRBV5-5 to TRBJ1-1; TRBD1 might be the D (5 bases). Germline V gene lookup returns CDR1 SGHKS and CDR2 YYEKEE (reference sequence). The CDR3 covers 13 residues. The V and J ends lost 6 bases and 1 base respectively, with 10 bases between them. CDR3 DNA sequence: TGTGCCAGCACTTTCAGGGAGAACACTGAAGCTTTCTTT. It specifies CASTFRENTEAFF.

CDR3 protein: CAWSVGLYTEAFF. CDR3 sequence (DNA): TGTGCCTGGAGTGTAGGACTCTACACTGAAGCTTTCTTT. The J gene is TRBJ1-1, the V gene TRBV30; D gene unclear. The CDR3 is made up of 13 amino acids. In germline, CDR1 is GTSNPN, CDR2 SVGIG (reference sequence). Deletions cut 0 bases from V and 3 bases from J, with 8 bases between.

The chain carries TRBV6-6 and TRBJ1-5; D not resolved. The CDR3 is 12 residues long. The V and J ends lost 8 bases and 5 bases respectively, with 10 bases between them. Per germline, CDR1 MNHNY and CDR2 SVGAGI (reference sequence). CDR3: CASGPQDQPQHF. The CDR3 DNA reads as TGTGCCAGCGGGCCCCAAGATCAGCCCCAGCATTTT.

The chain employs TRBV6-5 and TRBJ2-7, with D uncertain. The ends were cut back, 5 bases at V and 3 bases at J, with 11 bases in the middle. CDR1 MNHEY and CDR2 SVGAGI come from the germline V gene. The CDR3 has 13 amino acids. This chain's CDR3 is CASSGQGYYEQYF. The CDR3 coding sequence is TGTGCCAGCAGTGGGCAAGGCTACTACGAGCAGTACTTC.

As DNA, the CDR3 is TGTGCCAGTAGTATAATTCAGGGTCAGCCCCAGCATTTT. Protein product: CASSIIQGQPQHF. The chain uses TRBV19 and TRBJ1-5; TRBD1 is a possible D gene (5 bases). Germline CDR1 is LNHDA and CDR2 is SQIVND (reference sequence). V shed 2 bases and J shed 6 bases, with 8 bases lying between them. This CDR3 is built from 13 residues.

The V call is TRBV7-2, the J call TRBJ2-2; unclear D gene. The CDR3 loop spans 18 amino acids. The ends were cut back, 2 bases at V and 0 bases at J, with 16 bases in the middle. Germline V CDR1 and CDR2: SGHTA, FQGNSA. CDR3 in amino acids: CASSLRRDLVPNTGELFF. CDR3 nucleotides: TGTGCCAGCAGCTTACGGAGAGACCTCGTCCCGAACACCGGGGAGCTGTTTTTT.

The chain joins TRBV5-4 to TRBJ2-5; 10 bases match TRBD1. Per germline, CDR1 SGHNT and CDR2 YYREEE (reference sequence). The CDR3 has 13 amino acids. The trim removed 7 bases at V and 4 bases at J, leaving 4 bases unmatched. For the CDR3, the DNA is TGTGCCAGCGGACGACAGGGGGCAGAGACCCAGTACTTC. Protein product: CASGRQGAETQYF.

V gene TRBV7-9 combines with J gene TRBJ2-3; a weak D match, TRBD1 (6 bases). Germline-derived CDR1 and CDR2 are SEHNR and FQNEAQ (reference sequence). The CDR3 spans 14 residues. V lost 1 base, J lost 8 bases, and 13 bases lay in between. CDR3 sequence reads: CASSLGQGIGTQYF. CDR3 DNA sequence: TGTGCCAGCAGCTTAGGCCAGGGGATCGGTACGCAGTATTTT.

DNA for the CDR3: TGTGCCAGCAGCCAAGTTGGCAGAAACACTGAAGCTTTCTTT. Translating it yields CASSQVGRNTEAFF. The rearrangement uses TRBV4-2 and TRBJ1-1, with no clear D. Trimming took off 1 base at V and 2 bases at J, with 8 bases between the two ends. CDR3 length: 14 amino acids. Germline V gene data show CDR1 as LGHNA and CDR2 as YNFKEQ.

This clone was counted only a few times. The J gene is TRBJ1-5, the V gene TRBV4-1; D might be TRBD1 (6 bases). The ends were cut back, 0 bases at V and 9 bases at J, with 15 bases in the middle. This CDR3 is 15 amino acids long. Germline V gene data show CDR1 as MGHRA and CDR2 as YSYEKL. CDR3 amino acids: CASSQDDRTVVPQHF. CDR3 in DNA: TGCGCCAGCAGCCAAGATGACAGGACGGTTGTGCCCCAGCATTTT.

This chain's CDR3 is CASTRGGITGELFF. DNA of the CDR3: TGTGCCAGCACCCGGGGGGGGATAACCGGGGAGCTGTTTTTT. The chain uses TRBV28 and TRBJ2-2; 8 nucleotides align to TRBD2. V shed 7 bases, J shed 5 bases, and the junction held 6 bases outside the gene matches. Looked up from germline, CDR1 is MDHEN and CDR2 is SYDVKM. This CDR3 contains 14 residues.

V gene TRBV19 combines with J gene TRBJ1-2; D unclear. The germline gives CDR1 LNHDA, CDR2 SQIVND (reference sequence). This CDR3 is 14 amino acids long. Trimming stripped 10 bases from V and 0 bases from J, with 15 bases between. CDR3 in amino acids: CANTIIDANYGYTF. The CDR3 DNA follows: TGTGCCAACACAATCATAGACGCTAACTATGGCTACACCTTC.

The rearrangement uses TRBV7-2 and TRBJ2-3, with TRBD2 matching 9 bases. From germline, CDR1 is SGHTA and CDR2 FQGNSA. J was trimmed by 3 bases and V by 4 bases; bases with no gene match: 11. The CDR3 consists of 17 residues. The CDR3 is CASSSWAGGPGTDTQYF. The CDR3 coding sequence is TGTGCCAGCAGCTCTTGGGCGGGAGGGCCTGGTACAGATACGCAGTATTTT.

The chain couples TRBV6-5 to TRBJ1-1; D possibly corresponds to TRBD1 (5 bases). The CDR3 runs to 14 residues. Germline CDR1 is MNHEY and CDR2 is SVGAGI. Trimming pared 5 bases from V and 0 bases from J, leaving 10 bases between. Here the CDR3 reads CASSRQRMNTEAFF. The CDR3 DNA sequence: TGTGCCAGCAGTCGACAGAGAATGAACACTGAAGCTTTCTTT.

This rearrangement joins TRBV6-4 to TRBJ2-6; D perhaps matches TRBD2 (6 bases). The V and J ends lost 8 bases and 0 bases respectively, with 11 bases between them. The CDR3 covers 15 residues. Germline CDR1 MRHNA, CDR2 SNTAGT. CDR3 in amino acids: CASARDFSGANVLTF. The CDR3 DNA sequence: TGTGCCAGCGCTAGGGACTTCTCTGGGGCCAACGTCCTGACTTTC.

This sequence joins TRBV25-1 and TRBJ2-5; D may be TRBD1 or TRBD2 (5 bases each). The ends were cut back, 1 base at V and 5 bases at J, with 11 bases in the middle. Germline assignment: CDR1 MGHDK and CDR2 SYGVNS. This CDR3 has 14 residues. The CDR3 sequence is CASSEFEGRETQYF. CDR3 DNA sequence: TGTGCCAGCAGTGAATTTGAGGGGCGGGAGACCCAGTACTTC.

This clone was counted a few times. The rearrangement links TRBV27 to TRBJ2-1; TRBD2 is a possible D gene (6 bases). The CDR3 totals 17 residues. Germline values: CDR1 MNHEY, CDR2 SMNVEV (reference sequence). Trimming stripped 6 bases from V and 1 base from J, with 19 bases between. The CDR3 DNA sequence: TGTGCCAGCAGCCCTGGAGCGGGTAGTCTGTCCTACAATGAGCAGTTCTTC. The encoded protein is CASSPGAGSLSYNEQFF.